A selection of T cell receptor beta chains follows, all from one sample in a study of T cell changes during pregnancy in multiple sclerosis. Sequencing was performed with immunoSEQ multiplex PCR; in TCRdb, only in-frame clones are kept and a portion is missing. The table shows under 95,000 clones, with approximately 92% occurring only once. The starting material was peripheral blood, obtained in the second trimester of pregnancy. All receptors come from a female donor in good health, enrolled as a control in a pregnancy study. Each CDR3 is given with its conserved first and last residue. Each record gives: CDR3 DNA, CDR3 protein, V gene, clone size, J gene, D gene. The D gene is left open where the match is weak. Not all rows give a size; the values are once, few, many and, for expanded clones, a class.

TGCGCCAGCAGCCAAATAGGCACAGGGGGCAAAAACATTCAGTACTTC,CASSQIGTGGKNIQYF,TRBV4-1,NA,TRBJ2-4,TRBD1
TGTGCCAGCAGCCCCGGGGGGGCCCTGGAGACCCAGTACTTC,CASSPGGALETQYF,TRBV7-3,NA,TRBJ2-5,TRBD2
TGCGCCAGCAGCTTGGCTAGCGGGGGTACAGATACGCAGTATTTT,CASSLASGGTDTQYF,TRBV5-1,NA,TRBJ2-3,TRBD2
TGTGCCAGCAGCCTCATGGGACAGGCAATTAGGACCGGGGAGCTGTTTTTT,CASSLMGQAIRTGELFF,TRBV9,once,TRBJ2-2,TRBD1
TGTGCCAGCAGCTTGGACAGGGATGAAAAACTGTTTTTT,CASSLDRDEKLFF,TRBV5-6,NA,TRBJ1-4,NA
TGTGCCAGCAGTGACTTTTCCCGGGGAGATGGCTACACCTTC,CASSDFSRGDGYTF,TRBV6-4,NA,TRBJ1-2,NA
TGTGCCAGCAGCTGGGGGACAGGGAGCTACGAGCAGTACTTC,CASSWGTGSYEQYF,TRBV5-4,NA,TRBJ2-7,TRBD1
TGTGCCAGCAGTACTAGGACAGGGGGGTTCCACGAGCAGTACTTC,CASSTRTGGFHEQYF,TRBV28,NA,TRBJ2-7,TRBD1
TGTGCCTGCCTAGCGGGGGGGATCTCCTACAATGAGCAGTTCTTC,CACLAGGISYNEQFF,TRBV30,NA,TRBJ2-1,TRBD2
TGTGCCAGCAAGGTCCACAGGGGCTATGGCTACACCTTC,CASKVHRGYGYTF,TRBV6-5,NA,TRBJ1-2,TRBD1